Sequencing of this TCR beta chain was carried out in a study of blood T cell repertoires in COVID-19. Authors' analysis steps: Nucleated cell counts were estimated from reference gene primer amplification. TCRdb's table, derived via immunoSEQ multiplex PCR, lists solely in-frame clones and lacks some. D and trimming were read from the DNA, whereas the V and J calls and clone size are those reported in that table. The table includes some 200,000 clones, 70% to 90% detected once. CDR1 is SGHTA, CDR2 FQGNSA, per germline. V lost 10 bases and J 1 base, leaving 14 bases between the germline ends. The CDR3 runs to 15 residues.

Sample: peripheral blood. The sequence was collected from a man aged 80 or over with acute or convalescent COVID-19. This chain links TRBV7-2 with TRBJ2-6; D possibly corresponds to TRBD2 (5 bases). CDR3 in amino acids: CATRPGGSGANVLTF. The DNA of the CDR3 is TGTGCCACCCGGCCCGGCGGGTCTGGGGCCAACGTCCTGACTTTC. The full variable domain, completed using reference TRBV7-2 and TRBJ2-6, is GAGVSQSPSNKVTEKGKDVELRCDPISGHTALYWYRQSLGQGLEFLIYFQGNSAPDKSGLPSDRFSAERTGGSVSTLTIQRTQQEDSAVYLCATRPGGSGANVLTFGAGSRLTVL.